One and the same sample provided the 11 T cell receptor beta chains below, sequenced in a study of blood T cell repertoires in COVID-19. Only in-frame clones appear in the TCRdb table, and some are missing; sequencing was by immunoSEQ multiplex PCR. The sample holds under 300,000 clones, 87% seen once. Sequenced sample: PBMCs or T cells enriched from blood (not recorded which). The source is a woman between 25 and 40 years old with acute COVID-19.

J is TRBJ1-4 and V is TRBV13, with 9 bases lining up with TRBD1. Germline CDR1 and CDR2: PRHDT and FYEKMQ (reference sequence). Germline trimming cut 4 bases from V and 5 bases from J; bases unmatched to any gene: 11. The CDR3 consists of 17 residues. CDR3 loop: CASSYRDRDVGNEKLFF. The CDR3, as DNA: TGTGCCAGCAGCTACCGGGACAGGGATGTCGGAAATGAAAAACTGTTTTTT.

The chain uses TRBV27 and TRBJ1-2; 9 bases line up with TRBD1. Germline-derived CDR1 and CDR2 are MNHEY and SMNVEV (reference sequence). The CDR3 is made up of 14 amino acids. Trimming took 6 bases from V and 7 from J; bases not matched to a gene: 9. CDR3 region: CASSRKTGGRGYTF. The CDR3 nucleotides read TGTGCCAGCAGCCGCAAAACAGGGGGCCGTGGCTACACCTTC.

The chain couples TRBV20-1 to TRBJ1-5; no clear D. The CDR3 covers 9 residues. V lost 5 bases to trimming and J lost 9 bases, with 5 bases between them. Germline V CDR1 and CDR2: DFQATT, SNEGSKA (reference sequence). CDR3 loop: CSAGRPQHF. CDR3 in DNA: TGCAGTGCTGGGAGGCCCCAGCATTTT.

The rearrangement joins TRBV7-2 to TRBJ1-6; 8 bases fit TRBD1. Germline CDR1 is SGHTA and CDR2 is FQGNSA. V gave up 1 base and J gave up 7 bases; unmatched junction bases: 3. The CDR3 runs to 15 residues. CDR3 DNA: TGTGCCAGCAGCTTAGAAGGGACAGGAAATTCACCCCTCCACTTT. Amino acids: CASSLEGTGNSPLHF.

This chain uses TRBV5-1 with TRBJ2-1; no definite D call. Trimming took 2 bases from V and 4 from J, leaving 13 bases between them. The CDR3 totals 15 residues. Germline lookup yields CDR1 SGHRS and CDR2 YFSETQ. This chain's CDR3 is CASSFTSRKYNEQFF. The CDR3 DNA reads TGCGCCAGCAGCTTTACGTCTAGAAAGTACAATGAGCAGTTCTTC.

V and J are TRBV27 and TRBJ2-7; no definite D call. The V gene lost 3 bases and the J gene lost 6 bases, with 12 bases spanning the gap. CDR3 length: 13 amino acids. Per the germline V gene, CDR1 is MNHEY and CDR2 is SMNVEV (reference sequence). In DNA, the CDR3 is TGTGCCAGCAGTTTCCCGGGTACTGGCGAGCAGTACTTC. This sequence encodes CASSFPGTGEQYF.

The sample holds a few counts of this clone. This rearrangement joins TRBV19 to TRBJ1-6, with a weak D call TRBD1 (5 bases). The CDR3 is 16 residues long. Germline V gene lookup returns CDR1 LNHDA and CDR2 SQIVND (reference sequence). V lost 5 bases, J lost 9 bases, and 20 bases lay in between. CDR3 loop: CASSLAQNRFLSPLHF. The CDR3 DNA follows: TGTGCCAGTAGTCTCGCACAGAACAGGTTCCTTTCACCCCTCCACTTT.

The V call is TRBV5-8, the J call TRBJ2-7; 14 bases align to TRBD2. The CDR3 is 15 residues long. The V segment lost 7 bases and the J segment 3 bases; nucleotides outside the gene matches: 6. The germline V gene encodes CDR1 SGHTS and CDR2 YDEGEE. The CDR3 sequence: CASSGLAGDVYEQYF. DNA for the CDR3: TGTGCCAGCTCGGGACTAGCGGGAGACGTCTACGAGCAGTACTTC. Using reference TRBV5-8 and TRBJ2-7 for the parts outside the CDR3, the full variable domain is EAGVTQSPTHLIKTRGQQATLRCSPISGHTSVYWYQQALGLGLQFLLWYDEGEERNRGNFPPRFSGRQFPNYSSELNVNALELEDSALYLCASSGLAGDVYEQYFGPGTRLTVT.

The V call is TRBV7-8, the J call TRBJ1-5; 7 positions agree with TRBD1. This CDR3 has 16 amino acids. V dropped 5 bases and J dropped 2; count of bases not matched to a gene: 9. Germline values: CDR1 SGHVS, CDR2 FQNEAQ. The CDR3 DNA is TGTGCCAGCAGCCGAAGGGGGCTGGATGGCAATCAGCCCCAGCATTTT. It yields the protein CASSRRGLDGNQPQHF.

To note about this clone: The same CDR3 is also encoded by other DNA sequences in this sample. The V call is TRBV7-9, the J call TRBJ2-7; D is perhaps TRBD2 (5 bases). Trimming pared 2 bases from V and 0 bases from J, leaving 8 bases between. The germline CDR1 and CDR2 sequences are SEHNR and FQNEAQ (reference sequence). The CDR3 consists of 14 residues. CDR3 loop: CASSLSGSSYEQYF. As DNA, the CDR3 is TGTGCCAGCAGCTTATCGGGAAGCTCCTACGAGCAGTACTTC.

CDR3 amino acids: CAWSVGAGLNEKLFF. The CDR3, as DNA: TGTGCCTGGAGTGTGGGGGCAGGGCTTAATGAAAAACTGTTTTTT. The chain employs TRBV30 and TRBJ1-4, with D possibly being TRBD1 (6 bases). The CDR3 consists of 15 residues. Per the germline V gene, CDR1 is GTSNPN and CDR2 is SVGIG (reference sequence). V was trimmed by 0 bases and J by 4 bases, leaving 12 bases between them. The full variable domain, in which reference TRBV30 and TRBJ1-4 provide the parts outside the CDR3, is SQTIHQWPATLVQPVGSPLSLECTVEGTSNPNLYWYRQAAGRGLQLLFYSVGIGQISSEVPQNLSASRPQDRQFILSSKKLLLSDSGFYLCAWSVGAGLNEKLFFGSGTQLSVL.